A single sample gave rise to the 8 T cell receptor beta chains below, sequenced in a study of blood T cell repertoires in COVID-19. The protocol was immunoSEQ multiplex PCR, while the TCRdb copy is restricted to in-frame clones and leaves out a portion. The sample contains more than 80,000 clones, 86% of which appear only once. The sample was peripheral blood. Every receptor here comes from a man of 80 years or more with acute or convalescent COVID-19.

This chain uses TRBV27 with TRBJ2-7; D not certain. V was clipped by 2 bases and J by 0 bases, with 17 bases between them. CDR1 MNHEY and CDR2 SMNVEV come from the germline V gene (reference sequence). CDR3 size: 17 residues. The chain's CDR3 is CASSLSFATFSSYEQYF. Written as DNA, the CDR3 is TGTGCCAGCAGTTTAAGTTTCGCGACTTTTAGCTCCTACGAGCAGTACTTC.

The chain is built from TRBV30 and TRBJ1-1; D possibly corresponds to TRBD1 (6 bases). Trimming cost V 3 bases and J 9 bases, with 11 bases left between them. The CDR3 runs 11 residues. Germline CDR1 GTSNPN, CDR2 SVGIG (reference sequence). In DNA form, the CDR3 reads TGTGCCTGGAGGAGCGGGGGCAAAGCTTTCTTT. This gives the protein CAWRSGGKAFF.

To note about this clone: Other DNA sequences in this specimen translate into the identical CDR3. The chain carries TRBV3-1 (or the pseudogene TRBV3-2) and TRBJ1-5, with TRBD1 matching over 7 bases. This CDR3 is built from 15 residues. Trimming cost V 0 bases and J 4 bases; bases outside gene matches: 3. Germline V gives CDR1 LGHDT, CDR2 YNNKEL (reference sequence). The CDR3 sequence: CASSQEQGRNQPQHF. CDR3 DNA sequence: TGTGCCAGCAGCCAAGAACAGGGGAGAAATCAGCCCCAGCATTTT.

CDR3 protein: CASSRDRGPGDTEAFF. CDR3 sequence (DNA): TGTGCCAGCAGCCGGGACAGGGGGCCGGGTGACACTGAAGCTTTCTTT. This chain connects TRBV5-6 to TRBJ1-1; 12 bases align to TRBD1. Trimming removed 4 bases from V and 3 bases from J; junction bases left unmatched: 7. The CDR3 runs 16 residues. Germline CDR1 reads SGHDT; CDR2 reads YYEEEE. Complete variable domain (other parts from reference TRBV5-6 and TRBJ1-1): DAGVTQSPTHLIKTRGQQVTLRCSPKSGHDTVSWYQQALGQGPQFIFQYYEEEERQRGNFPDRFSGHQFPNYSSELNVNALLLGDSALYLCASSRDRGPGDTEAFFGQGTRLTVV.

The chain recombines TRBV28 with TRBJ2-2, with 10 bases aligning to TRBD1. V shed 8 bases and J 5 bases; nucleotides not matched to a gene: 8. Germline loops: CDR1 MDHEN, CDR2 SYDVKM. There are 15 residues in the CDR3. The CDR3 DNA reads as TGTGCCAGCCTGCGACAGGGGGCGCCGACCGGGGAGCTGTTTTTT. Translating it yields CASLRQGAPTGELFF.

The rearrangement uses TRBV12-3 or TRBV12-4 and TRBJ2-3; D unclear. V lost 6 bases to trimming and J lost 4 bases, with 8 bases between them. This CDR3 spans 12 amino acids. The CDR3 DNA is TGTGCCAGCAGCCTAAGCCCAGATACGCAGTATTTT. This gives the protein CASSLSPDTQYF.

This rearrangement joins TRBV28 to TRBJ2-5, with 9 bases lining up with TRBD1. Unmatched junction bases numbered 7, after V lost 7 bases and J lost 4 bases. Per the germline V gene, CDR1 is MDHEN and CDR2 is SYDVKM. The length of the CDR3 is 14 residues. The CDR3 is CASTRGTGRETQYF. The CDR3 region has the DNA TGTGCCAGCACCCGAGGGACAGGGAGAGAGACCCAGTACTTC.

This chain uses TRBV14 with TRBJ2-2; the D is unclear. The germline V gene has CDR1 SGHDN and CDR2 FVKESK. Trimming shortened V by 1 base and J by 1 base, and 4 bases separated the two germline ends. This CDR3 has 14 residues. The CDR3 here is CASSQARNTGELFF. The CDR3 bases are TGTGCCAGCAGCCAAGCTAGGAACACCGGGGAGCTGTTTTTT.